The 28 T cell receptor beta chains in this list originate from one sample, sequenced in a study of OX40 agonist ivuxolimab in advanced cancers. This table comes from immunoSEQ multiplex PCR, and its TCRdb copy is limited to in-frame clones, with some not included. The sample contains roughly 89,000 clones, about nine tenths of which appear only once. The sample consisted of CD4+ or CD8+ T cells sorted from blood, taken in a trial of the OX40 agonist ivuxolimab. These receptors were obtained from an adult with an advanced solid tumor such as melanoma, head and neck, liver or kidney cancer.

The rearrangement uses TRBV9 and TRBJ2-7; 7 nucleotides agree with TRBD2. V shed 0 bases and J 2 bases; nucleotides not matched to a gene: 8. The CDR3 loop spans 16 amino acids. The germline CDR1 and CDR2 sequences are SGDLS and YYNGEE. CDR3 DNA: TGTGCCAGCAGCGTAGGGGGGGGAGGGCCCACCTACGAGCAGTACTTC. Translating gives CASSVGGGGPTYEQYF.

The CDR3 loop is CASSVPSGTGPPYEQYF. DNA for the CDR3: TGTGCCAGCAGTGTTCCCTCCGGGACAGGGCCCCCCTACGAGCAGTACTTC. The V call is TRBV6-1, the J call TRBJ2-7; 9 bases fit TRBD1. The junction had 12 bases not matched to a gene; V was cut back by 4 bases and J by 2 bases. This CDR3 contains 17 residues. Germline values: CDR1 MNHNS, CDR2 SASEGT.

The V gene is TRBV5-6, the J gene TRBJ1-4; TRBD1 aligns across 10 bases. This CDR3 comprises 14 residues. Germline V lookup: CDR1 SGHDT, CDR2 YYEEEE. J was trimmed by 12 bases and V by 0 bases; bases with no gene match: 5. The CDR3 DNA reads TGTGCCAGCAGCTTGGTCGTGACAGGGGGCGAACTGTTTTTT. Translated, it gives CASSLVVTGGELFF.

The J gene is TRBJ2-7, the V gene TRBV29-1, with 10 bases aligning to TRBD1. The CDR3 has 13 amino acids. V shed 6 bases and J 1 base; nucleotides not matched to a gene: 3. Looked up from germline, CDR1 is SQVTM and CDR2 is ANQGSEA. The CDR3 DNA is TGCAGCGTCCGGACAGGGGGTTCCTACGAGCAGTACTTC. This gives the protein CSVRTGGSYEQYF.

Here the CDR3 reads CASSRAANYGYTF. CDR3 bases: TGTGCCAGCAGTCGTGCAGCTAACTATGGCTACACCTTC. The chain has TRBV27 and TRBJ1-2; D unresolved. The CDR3 runs 13 residues. Per the germline V gene, CDR1 is MNHEY and CDR2 is SMNVEV (reference sequence). V lost 5 bases, J lost 0 bases, and 7 bases lay in between.

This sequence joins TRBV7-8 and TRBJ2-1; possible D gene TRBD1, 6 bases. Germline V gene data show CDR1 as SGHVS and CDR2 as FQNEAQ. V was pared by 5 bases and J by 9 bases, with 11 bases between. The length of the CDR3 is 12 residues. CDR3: CASSPGQSEQFF. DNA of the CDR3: TGTGCCAGCAGCCCCGGACAGTCTGAGCAGTTCTTC. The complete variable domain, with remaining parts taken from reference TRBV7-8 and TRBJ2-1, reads GAGVSQSPRYKVAKRGQDVALRCDPISGHVSLFWYQQALGQGPEFLTYFQNEAQLDKSGLPSDRFFAERPEGSVSTLKIQRTQQEDSAVYLCASSPGQSEQFFGPGTRLTVL.

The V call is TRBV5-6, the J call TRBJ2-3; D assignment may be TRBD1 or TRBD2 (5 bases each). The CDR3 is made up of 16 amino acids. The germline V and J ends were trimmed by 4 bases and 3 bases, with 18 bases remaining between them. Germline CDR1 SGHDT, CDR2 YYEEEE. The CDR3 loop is CASSPPGTAYTDTQYF. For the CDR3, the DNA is TGTGCCAGCAGCCCCCCTGGGACGGCTTATACAGATACGCAGTATTTT.

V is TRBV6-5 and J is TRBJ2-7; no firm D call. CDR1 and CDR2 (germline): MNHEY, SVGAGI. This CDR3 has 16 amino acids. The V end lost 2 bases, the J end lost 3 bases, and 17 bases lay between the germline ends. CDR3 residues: CASSYTSPGRNYEQYF. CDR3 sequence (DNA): TGTGCCAGCAGTTACACGAGCCCCGGACGGAACTACGAGCAGTACTTC.

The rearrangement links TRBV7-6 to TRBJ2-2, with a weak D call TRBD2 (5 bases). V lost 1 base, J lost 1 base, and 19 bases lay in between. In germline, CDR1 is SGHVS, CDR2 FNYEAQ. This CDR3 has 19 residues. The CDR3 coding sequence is TGTGCCAGCAGCTTAGGACCCCGTATACGGGGTCGGAACACCGGGGAGCTGTTTTTT. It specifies CASSLGPRIRGRNTGELFF.

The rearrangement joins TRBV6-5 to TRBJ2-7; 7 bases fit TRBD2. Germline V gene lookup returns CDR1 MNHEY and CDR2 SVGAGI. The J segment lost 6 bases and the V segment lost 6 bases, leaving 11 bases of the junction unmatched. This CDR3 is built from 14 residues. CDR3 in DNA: TGTGCCAGCAGATCTTCCGCGGGAGCCCTCGAGCAGTACTTC. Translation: CASRSSAGALEQYF.

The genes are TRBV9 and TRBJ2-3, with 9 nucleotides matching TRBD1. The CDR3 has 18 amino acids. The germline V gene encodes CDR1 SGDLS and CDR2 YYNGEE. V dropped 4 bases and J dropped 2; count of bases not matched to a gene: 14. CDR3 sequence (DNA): TGTGCCAGCAGCCCCCGCGAATTGGGACAGGGCCTCACAGATACGCAGTATTTT. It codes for CASSPRELGQGLTDTQYF.

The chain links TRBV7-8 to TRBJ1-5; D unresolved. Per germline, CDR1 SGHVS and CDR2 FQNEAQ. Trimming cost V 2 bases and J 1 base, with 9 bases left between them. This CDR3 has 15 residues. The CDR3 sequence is CASSLPGGSNQPQHF. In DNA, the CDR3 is TGTGCCAGCAGCTTACCCGGAGGGAGCAATCAGCCCCAGCATTTT.

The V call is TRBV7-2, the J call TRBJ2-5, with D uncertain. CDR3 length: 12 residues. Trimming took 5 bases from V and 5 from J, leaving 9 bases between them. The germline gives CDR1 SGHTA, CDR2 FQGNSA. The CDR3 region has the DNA TGTGCCAGCAGCCGACCACGGGAGACCCAGTACTTC. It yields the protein CASSRPRETQYF.

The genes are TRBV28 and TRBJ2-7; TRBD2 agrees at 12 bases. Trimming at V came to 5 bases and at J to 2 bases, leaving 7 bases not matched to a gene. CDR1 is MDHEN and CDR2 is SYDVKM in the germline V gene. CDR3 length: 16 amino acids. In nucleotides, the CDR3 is TGTGCCAGCAGTCCAGCGACTAGCGGGAGAACCTACGAGCAGTACTTC. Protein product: CASSPATSGRTYEQYF.

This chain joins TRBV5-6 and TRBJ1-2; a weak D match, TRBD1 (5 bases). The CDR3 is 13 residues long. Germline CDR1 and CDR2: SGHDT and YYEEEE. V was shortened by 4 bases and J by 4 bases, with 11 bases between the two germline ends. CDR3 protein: CASSNRGVYGYTF. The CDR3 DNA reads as TGTGCCAGCAGCAACCGGGGGGTCTATGGCTACACCTTC.

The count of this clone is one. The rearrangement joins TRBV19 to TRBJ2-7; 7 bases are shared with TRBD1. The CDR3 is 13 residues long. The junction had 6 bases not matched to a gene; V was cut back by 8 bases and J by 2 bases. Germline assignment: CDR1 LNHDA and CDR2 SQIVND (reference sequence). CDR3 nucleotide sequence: TGTGCCAGTCGAAACAGGGGTACCTACGAGCAGTACTTC. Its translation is CASRNRGTYEQYF.

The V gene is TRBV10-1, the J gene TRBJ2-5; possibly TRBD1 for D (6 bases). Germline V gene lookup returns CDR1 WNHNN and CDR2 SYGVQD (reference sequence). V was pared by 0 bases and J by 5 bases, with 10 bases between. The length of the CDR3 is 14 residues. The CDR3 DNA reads TGCGCCAGCAGTGAGTCAAGGGGGTTGGAGACCCAGTACTTC. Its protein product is CASSESRGLETQYF.

CDR3 coding DNA: TGCGCCAGCAGCAGGGACAGTAGGCTTTTTCGTGAAAAACTGTTTTTT. Translating gives CASSRDSRLFREKLFF. The rearrangement links TRBV5-1 to TRBJ1-4, with 7 positions matching TRBD1. Unmatched junction bases numbered 13, after V lost 4 bases and J lost 7 bases. CDR3 size: 16 residues. Per germline, CDR1 SGHRS and CDR2 YFSETQ.

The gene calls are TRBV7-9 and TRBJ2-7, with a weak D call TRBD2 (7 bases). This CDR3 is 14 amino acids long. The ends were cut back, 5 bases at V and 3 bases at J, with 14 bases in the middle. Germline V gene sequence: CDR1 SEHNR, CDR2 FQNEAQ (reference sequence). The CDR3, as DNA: TGTGCCAGCAGCAAGGGGGGGTCTAGCTACGAGCAGTACTTC. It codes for CASSKGGSSYEQYF. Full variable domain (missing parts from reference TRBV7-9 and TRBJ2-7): DTGVSQNPRHKITKRGQNVTFRCDPISEHNRLYWYRQTLGQGPEFLTYFQNEAQLEKSRLLSDRFSAERPKGSFSTLEIQRTEQGDSAMYLCASSKGGSSYEQYFGPGTRLTVT.

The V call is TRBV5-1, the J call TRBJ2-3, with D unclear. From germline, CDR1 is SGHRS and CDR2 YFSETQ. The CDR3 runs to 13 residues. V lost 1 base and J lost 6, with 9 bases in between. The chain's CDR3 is CASSLHGADTQYF. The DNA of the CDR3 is TGCGCCAGCAGCTTGCACGGAGCGGATACGCAGTATTTT. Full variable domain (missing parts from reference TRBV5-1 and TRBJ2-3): KAGVTQTPRYLIKTRGQQVTLSCSPISGHRSVSWYQQTPGQGLQFLFEYFSETQRNKGNFPGRFSGRQFSNSRSEMNVSTLELGDSALYLCASSLHGADTQYFGPGTRLTVL.

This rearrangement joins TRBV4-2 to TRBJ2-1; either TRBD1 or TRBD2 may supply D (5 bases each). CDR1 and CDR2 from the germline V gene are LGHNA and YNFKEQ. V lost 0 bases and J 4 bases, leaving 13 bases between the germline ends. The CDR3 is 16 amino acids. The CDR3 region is CASSQDRGPLYNEQFF. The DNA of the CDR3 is TGTGCCAGCAGCCAAGATAGGGGACCTCTGTACAATGAGCAGTTCTTC.

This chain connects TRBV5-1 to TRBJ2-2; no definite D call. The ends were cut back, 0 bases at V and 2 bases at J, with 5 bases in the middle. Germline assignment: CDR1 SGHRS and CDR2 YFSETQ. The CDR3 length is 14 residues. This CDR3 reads CASSLALNTGELFF. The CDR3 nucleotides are TGCGCCAGCAGCTTGGCCTTAAACACCGGGGAGCTGTTTTTT.

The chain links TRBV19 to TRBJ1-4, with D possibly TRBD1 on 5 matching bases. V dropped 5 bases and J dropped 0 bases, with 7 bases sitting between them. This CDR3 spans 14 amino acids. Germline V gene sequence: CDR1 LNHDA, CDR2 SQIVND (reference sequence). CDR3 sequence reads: CASSPTATNEKLFF. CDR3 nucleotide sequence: TGTGCCAGTAGTCCGACAGCAACTAATGAAAAACTGTTTTTT. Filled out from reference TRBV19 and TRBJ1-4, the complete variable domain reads DGGITQSPKYLFRKEGQNVTLSCEQNLNHDAMYWYRQDPGQGLRLIYYSQIVNDFQKGDIAEGYSVSREKKESFPLTVTSAQKNPTAFYLCASSPTATNEKLFFGSGTQLSVL.

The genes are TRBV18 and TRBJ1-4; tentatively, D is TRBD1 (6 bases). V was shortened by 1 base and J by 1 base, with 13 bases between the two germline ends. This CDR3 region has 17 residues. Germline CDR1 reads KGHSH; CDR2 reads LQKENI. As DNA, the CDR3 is TGTGCCAGCTCACCACGATTACAGGGTGGAACTAATGAAAAACTGTTTTTT. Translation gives CASSPRLQGGTNEKLFF.

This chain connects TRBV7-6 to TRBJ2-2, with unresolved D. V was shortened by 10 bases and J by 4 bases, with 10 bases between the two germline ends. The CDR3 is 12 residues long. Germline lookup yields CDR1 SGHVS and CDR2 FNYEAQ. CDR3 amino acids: CAIPVGTGELFF. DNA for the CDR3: TGTGCCATCCCCGTCGGCACCGGGGAGCTGTTTTTT.

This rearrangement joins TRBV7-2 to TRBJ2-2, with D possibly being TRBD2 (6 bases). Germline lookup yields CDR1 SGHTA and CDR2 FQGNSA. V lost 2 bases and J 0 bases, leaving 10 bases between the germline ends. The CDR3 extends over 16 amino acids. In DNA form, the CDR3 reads TGTGCCAGCAGCTTAAGGGCGGGATCGAACACCGGGGAGCTGTTTTTT. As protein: CASSLRAGSNTGELFF.

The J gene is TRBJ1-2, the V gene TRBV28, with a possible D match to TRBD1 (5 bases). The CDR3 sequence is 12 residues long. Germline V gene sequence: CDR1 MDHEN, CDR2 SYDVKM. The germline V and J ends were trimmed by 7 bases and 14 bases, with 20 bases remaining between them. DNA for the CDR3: TGTGCCAGCAAGTTATCGGCGGGACGCCTAACCTTC. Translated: CASKLSAGRLTF.

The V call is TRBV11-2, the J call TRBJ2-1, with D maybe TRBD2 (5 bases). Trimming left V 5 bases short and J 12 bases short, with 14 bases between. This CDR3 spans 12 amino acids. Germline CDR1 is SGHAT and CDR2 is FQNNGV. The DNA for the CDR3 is TGTGCCAGCAGCCGCACCCTAGCTCTGCAGTTCTTC. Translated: CASSRTLALQFF.